This entry lists 22 T cell receptor beta chains sequenced from one sample in a study of cytomegalovirus exposure and HLA in healthy donors. Primers: 60 Vbeta forward and 13 Jbeta reverse. The data were produced by immunoSEQ multiplex PCR, yet TCRdb's version contains in-frame clones alone and is incomplete. The table has more than 100,000 clones, roughly 80% seen once; the top ten hold 2.1%. The sample comprised PBMCs. Receptors originate from a man younger than 45 in good health and CMV-seronegative.

A few counts support this clone. The gene calls are TRBV9 and TRBJ1-2; D is ambiguous. V dropped 2 bases and J dropped 4 bases, with 9 bases sitting between them. CDR3 length: 13 residues. CDR1 and CDR2 from the germline V gene are SGDLS and YYNGEE. The CDR3: CASSVESGYGYTF. The CDR3 nucleotides read TGTGCCAGCAGCGTTGAGTCGGGCTATGGCTACACCTTC.

This sequence joins TRBV5-3 and TRBJ1-6; TRBD1 might be the D (6 bases). TRBV5-3 is an ORF for which the function is uncertain. The CDR3 length is 16 residues. Trimming removed 1 base from V and 7 bases from J, with 15 bases in between. CDR3 bases: TGTGCCAGAAGCTTGAGGACAGCGGCCACCAATTCACCCCTCCACTTT. Translated: CARSLRTAATNSPLHF.

The sample holds a few counts of this clone. The chain carries TRBV5-1 and TRBJ1-2; D is perhaps TRBD1 (6 bases). The CDR3 is 13 amino acids. Germline CDR1 reads SGHRS; CDR2 reads YFSETQ. V gave up 4 bases and J gave up 6 bases, with 13 bases separating them. Here the CDR3 reads CASSIQGGDGYTF. CDR3 DNA: TGCGCCAGCAGCATACAGGGTGGGGATGGCTACACCTTC.

The rearrangement joins TRBV28 to TRBJ2-5, with D possibly TRBD2 on 6 matching bases. Germline CDR1 and CDR2: MDHEN and SYDVKM. The CDR3 is 15 amino acids. V was cut by 8 bases and J by 5 bases, with 21 bases left in between. The DNA of the CDR3 is TGTGCCAGCGGTGGAGTGAAAAAAGGAGGGGAGACCCAGTACTTC. Translating gives CASGGVKKGGETQYF.

The chain joins TRBV28 to TRBJ1-5, with TRBD1 matching over 9 bases. Germline-derived CDR1 and CDR2 are MDHEN and SYDVKM. CDR3 size: 15 residues. After removal of 3 bases from V and 4 bases from J, the junction contained 4 bases not matched to a gene. CDR3 protein: CASSFSGTGNQPQHF. The CDR3 DNA reads TGTGCCAGCAGTTTTTCGGGGACAGGGAATCAGCCCCAGCATTTT.

V and J are TRBV6-6 and TRBJ2-2; no reliable D call. Germline CDR1 and CDR2: MNHNY and SVGAGI (reference sequence). Trimming took 5 bases from V and 2 from J, leaving 15 bases between them. This CDR3 contains 16 residues. The CDR3 coding sequence is TGTGCCAGCAGTGTTGCGATCGTAACCAACACCGGGGAGCTGTTTTTT. Translation gives CASSVAIVTNTGELFF.

The chain carries TRBV5-6 and TRBJ2-3; 8 bases agree with TRBD1. This CDR3 spans 14 amino acids. Trimming took 5 bases from V and 6 from J; bases not matched to a gene: 8. Per germline, CDR1 SGHDT and CDR2 YYEEEE. The CDR3, as DNA: TGTGCCAGCAGGAAGGACAGGGAGTCGGATACGCAGTATTTT. This codes for CASRKDRESDTQYF.

This chain uses TRBV2 with TRBJ2-5; 14 positions match TRBD2. The CDR3 runs 16 residues. Germline values: CDR1 SNHLY, CDR2 FYNNEI. Germline trimming cut 4 bases from V and 5 bases from J; bases unmatched to any gene: 6. The CDR3 DNA follows: TGTGCCAGCAGTGGACTAGCGGGGGGGCCAGGGGAGACCCAGTACTTC. This sequence encodes CASSGLAGGPGETQYF.

The chain carries TRBV7-9 and TRBJ2-3, with 10 nucleotides matching TRBD2. Germline V lookup: CDR1 SEHNR, CDR2 FQNEAQ (reference sequence). The CDR3 is 16 amino acids. With V trimmed by 0 bases and J by 1 base, 1 base remained unmatched. The CDR3 sequence is CASSLALAGGTDTQYF. Here the CDR3 DNA reads TGTGCCAGCAGCTTAGCGCTAGCGGGGGGCACAGATACGCAGTATTTT. The variable domain in full, with the rest retrieved from reference TRBV7-9 and TRBJ2-3, is DTGVSQNPRHKITKRGQNVTFRCDPISEHNRLYWYRQTLGQGPEFLTYFQNEAQLEKSRLLSDRFSAERPKGSFSTLEIQRTEQGDSAMYLCASSLALAGGTDTQYFGPGTRLTVL.

CDR3 loop: CASSFIARADPNFYEQYF. The CDR3 bases are TGTGCCAGCAGTTTTATCGCGCGGGCGGACCCGAACTTCTACGAGCAGTACTTC. V usage is TRBV28 and J usage is TRBJ2-7; D is possibly TRBD2 (5 bases). Germline values: CDR1 MDHEN, CDR2 SYDVKM. CDR3 length: 18 residues. Trimming took 3 bases from V and 3 from J, leaving 24 bases between them.

V and J are TRBV18 and TRBJ1-6; possible D gene TRBD1, 6 bases. V was shortened by 6 bases and J by 7 bases, with 19 bases between the two germline ends. This CDR3 spans 16 amino acids. Germline V gene sequence: CDR1 KGHSH, CDR2 LQKENI. This CDR3 is CASSLRQVGENSPLHF. The CDR3, as DNA: TGTGCCAGCTCCCTCAGACAGGTCGGCGAGAATTCACCCCTCCACTTT.

The gene calls are TRBV6-6 and TRBJ2-3, with 10 bases identical to TRBD1. The V gene end was trimmed by 5 bases and the J gene end by 3 bases; junction bases not matched to a gene: 8. This CDR3 has 16 amino acids. CDR1 MNHNY and CDR2 SVGAGI come from the germline V gene (reference sequence). In DNA form, the CDR3 reads TGTGCCAGCAGTAAGAGGGGGACAGGGGTTACAGATACGCAGTATTTT. It is translated as CASSKRGTGVTDTQYF.

The chain couples TRBV6-6 to TRBJ1-2; no firm D call. The CDR3 extends over 14 amino acids. Germline values: CDR1 MNHNY, CDR2 SVGAGI (reference sequence). V was shortened by 9 bases and J by 2 bases, with 16 bases between the two germline ends. In DNA, the CDR3 is TGTGCCAGTCGAGTCAGCGAAACCAACTATGGCTACACCTTC. Its translation is CASRVSETNYGYTF.

The chain couples TRBV27 to TRBJ1-1; weak D call: TRBD1 (6 bases). This CDR3 has 18 amino acids. The ends were cut back, 3 bases at V and 4 bases at J, with 24 bases in the middle. From germline, CDR1 is MNHEY and CDR2 SMNVEV (reference sequence). The CDR3 region has the DNA TGTGCCAGCAGTTTCCGGGAAAATGGGAGGGTCAGGGGCACTGAAGCTTTCTTT. Translation: CASSFRENGRVRGTEAFF.

This chain links TRBV18 with TRBJ2-1, with 11 nucleotides matching TRBD2. The CDR3 has 16 residues. The junction had 10 bases not matched to a gene; V was cut back by 2 bases and J by 10 bases. Germline CDR1 and CDR2: KGHSH and LQKENI. This CDR3 is CASSPFWLAGGREQFF. As DNA, the CDR3 is TGTGCCAGCTCACCATTTTGGCTAGCGGGGGGCAGGGAGCAGTTCTTC.

As DNA, the CDR3 is TGTGCCAGCAGTTTTATTCCTGAAGCTTTCTTT. Its protein product is CASSFIPEAFF. The V gene is TRBV6-9, the J gene TRBJ1-1; no clear D gene. Germline CDR1 MNHGY, CDR2 SVAAGI. The CDR3 contains 11 residues. Trimming left V 4 bases short and J 6 bases short, with 6 bases between.

The gene calls are TRBV15 and TRBJ2-3; D is perhaps TRBD2 (7 bases). The CDR3 is made up of 16 amino acids. CDR1 is LNHNV and CDR2 is YYDKDF in the germline V gene (reference sequence). Trimming stripped 7 bases from V and 5 bases from J, with 22 bases between. For the CDR3, the DNA is TGTGCCACCACCACAGGGCGACTAGCAGGTGGAGATACGCAGTATTTT. This gives the protein CATTTGRLAGGDTQYF.

The chain has TRBV5-1 and TRBJ1-1; possibly TRBD1 for D (6 bases). From germline, CDR1 is SGHRS and CDR2 YFSETQ. The CDR3 has 13 residues. The ends were cut back, 1 base at V and 8 bases at J, with 12 bases in the middle. The CDR3, as DNA: TGCGCCAGCAGCTTGCAAACCGACAGGGAAGCTTTCTTT. Amino acids: CASSLQTDREAFF.

The V gene is TRBV6-5, the J gene TRBJ2-7, with a possible D match to TRBD2 (6 bases). CDR1 is MNHEY and CDR2 is SVGAGI in the germline V gene. The V and J ends lost 5 bases and 7 bases respectively, with 18 bases between them. The CDR3 contains 14 residues. This CDR3 reads CASSRDSTLEEQYF. CDR3 coding DNA: TGTGCCAGCAGTCGGGACTCCACCCTGGAGGAGCAGTACTTC.

The chain employs TRBV5-1 and TRBJ2-3, with 10 bases matching TRBD2. The CDR3 spans 18 residues. CDR1 and CDR2 from the germline V gene are SGHRS and YFSETQ. The V gene end was trimmed by 4 bases and the J gene end by 4 bases; junction bases not matched to a gene: 15. Here the CDR3 reads CASSLHRSSGGDPDTQYF. The CDR3 DNA reads TGCGCCAGCAGCCTCCATCGTTCAAGCGGGGGGGACCCAGATACGCAGTATTTT. The entire variable domain, with the rest obtained from reference TRBV5-1 and TRBJ2-3, is as follows: KAGVTQTPRYLIKTRGQQVTLSCSPISGHRSVSWYQQTPGQGLQFLFEYFSETQRNKGNFPGRFSGRQFSNSRSEMNVSTLELGDSALYLCASSLHRSSGGDPDTQYFGPGTRLTVL.

This chain uses TRBV15 with TRBJ2-5; 7 nucleotides agree with TRBD2. This CDR3 spans 15 amino acids. Germline V gene sequence: CDR1 LNHNV, CDR2 YYDKDF (reference sequence). Germline trimming cut 0 bases from V and 4 bases from J; bases unmatched to any gene: 5. Here the CDR3 reads CATSRDLSGGETQYF. The CDR3 coding sequence is TGTGCCACCAGCAGAGATCTGTCGGGGGGAGAGACCCAGTACTTC.

This chain uses TRBV6-5 with TRBJ2-7; tentatively, D is TRBD1 (6 bases). Germline V gene lookup returns CDR1 MNHEY and CDR2 SVGAGI. V lost 2 bases and J 0 bases, leaving 11 bases between the germline ends. The CDR3 runs 15 residues. CDR3 region: CASSYTTGSSYEQYF. The CDR3 DNA reads TGTGCCAGCAGTTACACCACAGGGAGCTCCTACGAGCAGTACTTC.